These T cell receptor beta chains were read from a single sample in a study of CXCR3-negative and CXCR3-positive naive CD8 T cells. TCRdb reanalyzed the 5' RACE reads and collapses them to one entry per CDR3 protein, without DNA. The sample holds about 43,000 distinct CDR3 sequences. Sequencing was performed on memory CD8+ T cells from blood. These TCRs come from a human donor in good health. Some clones in this sample may be carry-over from other donors' samples. CDR3s include the opening cysteine and the closing phenylalanine or tryptophan. For some rows the clone size is stated as once, few or many, or as a class when expanded; others skip it.

j_call v_call clone_size cdr3_length cdr3_aa
TRBJ1-2 TRBV6-6 NA 13 CASNDGQTYGYTF
TRBJ2-1 TRBV7-6 NA 15 CASSLVQGAGNEQFF
TRBJ2-5 TRBV4-3 NA 15 CASSQTSGGVETQYF
TRBJ2-5 TRBV28 NA 15 CASSLSGLTQETQYF
TRBJ2-7 TRBV7-9 NA 13 CASSQDGTYEQYF
TRBJ2-1 TRBV7-2 NA 15 CASSFKRISYNEQFF
TRBJ2-7 TRBV6-2/TRBV6-3 NA 12 CASSNPDYEQYF
TRBJ2-7 TRBV7-9 NA 15 CASSLGPDTAYEQYF
TRBJ1-6 TRBV6-2/TRBV6-3 NA 15 CASSLDPGKSSPPHF
TRBJ2-7 TRBV15 NA 14 CATSATYIAIEQYF
TRBJ2-2 TRBV6-5 NA 17 CASSYSADRGNTGELFF
TRBJ2-1 TRBV20-1 medium-sized 17 CSAHLAQAGGGLPEQFF
TRBJ2-1 TRBV11-2 NA 17 CASSLATSGSYENEQFF
TRBJ2-7 TRBV20-1 NA 17 CSARDGTQVGVPYEQYF
TRBJ2-5 TRBV9 NA 15 CASSVGGTPSETQYF
TRBJ2-7 TRBV28 NA 16 CASSRGLAGGGYEQYF
TRBJ2-7 TRBV10-3 NA 14 CAISESREGHEQYF
TRBJ1-5 TRBV4-3 NA 16 CASSQDLGSGNQPQHF
TRBJ2-1 TRBV29-1 NA 15 CSAASSSGRRSEQFF
TRBJ2-3 TRBV25-1 NA 16 CASSDTDYLETDTQYF
TRBJ2-2 TRBV11-2 NA 14 CASSPPPLAGELFF
TRBJ2-3 TRBV6-4 NA 14 CASSDSTEATTQYF
TRBJ1-2 TRBV20-1 NA 14 CSAPGQGAFYGYTF
TRBJ1-5 TRBV4-1 NA 15 CASSQAPNSNQPQHF
TRBJ2-1 TRBV29-1 NA 15 CSVEDQAGGYNEQFF
TRBJ2-7 TRBV7-8 NA 15 CASSLGLAAAVGQYF
TRBJ1-2 TRBV6-5 NA 12 CASTAGQDGYTF
TRBJ2-7 TRBV7-2 NA 13 CASSPGSVHEQYF
TRBJ2-7 TRBV6-2/TRBV6-3 NA 13 CATSWALSYEQYF
TRBJ2-5 TRBV4-1 NA 20 CASSQSPSPGTSEYQETQYF
TRBJ2-7 TRBV7-9 NA 12 CASSSQFYEQYF
TRBJ2-3 TRBV7-6 NA 14 CASSRGGETDTQYF
TRBJ2-5 TRBV7-6 NA 13 CASTQGTEETQYF
TRBJ1-1 TRBV9 NA 18 CASSSNRDRGSFDTEAFF
TRBJ2-1 TRBV19 NA 12 CASTGTGNEQFF
TRBJ2-7 TRBV7-9 NA 14 CASSSEVDNYEQYF
TRBJ2-1 TRBV10-1 NA 14 CASSGGQDYNEQFF
TRBJ1-3 TRBV29-1 NA 11 CSVVIGNTIYF
TRBJ2-1 TRBV4-3 NA 14 CASSQGDWPNEQFF
TRBJ2-3 TRBV6-5 NA 12 CASSYSAAVAYF
TRBJ2-2 TRBV7-6 NA 16 CASSLVDRGPSGELFF
TRBJ1-2 TRBV28 NA 15 CASSFTMRQGMGYTF